This TCR beta chain was identified in a study of T-cell reconstitution after alpha-beta-depleted transplantation in children. This clonotype was seen repeatedly, ten times or more. Per germline, CDR1 SGHRS and CDR2 YFSETQ. Germline trimming cut 4 bases from V and 0 bases from J; bases unmatched to any gene: 10. The CDR3 sequence is 17 residues long. Using unique molecular identifiers, the investigators prepared the TCRbeta library. One entry per CDR3 protein, called by TCRdb with MiXCR from the PCR reads. The table has 200,000 to 250,000 distinct CDR3 sequences, 9.5% to 13% seen once. The V gene is TRBV5-1, the J gene TRBJ1-2; 9 bases align to TRBD1. This receptor was obtained from a child under two years old with acute myeloid leukemia, due to receive a stem cell transplant. This sample comprised PBMCs, obtained before TCRalphabeta/CD19-depleted stem cell transplant. CDR3 amino acids: CASSPGQGIFTNYGYTF. CDR3 nucleotide sequence: TGCGCCAGCAGCCCGGGACAGGGAATCTTCACTAACTATGGCTACACCTTC.